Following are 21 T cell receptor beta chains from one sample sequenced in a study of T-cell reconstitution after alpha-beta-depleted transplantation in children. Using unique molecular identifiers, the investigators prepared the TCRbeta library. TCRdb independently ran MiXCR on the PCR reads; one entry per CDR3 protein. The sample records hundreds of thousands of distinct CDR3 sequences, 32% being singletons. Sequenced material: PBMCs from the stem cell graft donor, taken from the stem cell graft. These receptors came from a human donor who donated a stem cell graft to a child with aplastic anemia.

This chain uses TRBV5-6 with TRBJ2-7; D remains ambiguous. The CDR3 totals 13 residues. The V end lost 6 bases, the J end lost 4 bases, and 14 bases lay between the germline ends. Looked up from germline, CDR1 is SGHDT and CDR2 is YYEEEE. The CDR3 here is CASTRDRVYEQYV. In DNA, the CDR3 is TGTGCCAGCACTCGAGACCGAGTTTACGAGCAGTACGTC.

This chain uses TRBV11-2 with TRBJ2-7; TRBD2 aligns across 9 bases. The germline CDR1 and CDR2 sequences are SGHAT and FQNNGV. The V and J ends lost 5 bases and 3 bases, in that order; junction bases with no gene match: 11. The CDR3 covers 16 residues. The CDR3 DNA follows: TGTGCCAGCAGCCGGACTAGCGTTAAGGGGTTCTACGAGCAGTACTTC. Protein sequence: CASSRTSVKGFYEQYF.

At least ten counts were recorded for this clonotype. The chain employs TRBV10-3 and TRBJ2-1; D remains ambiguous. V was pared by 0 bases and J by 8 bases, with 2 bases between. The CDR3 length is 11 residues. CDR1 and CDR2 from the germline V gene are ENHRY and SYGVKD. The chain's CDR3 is CAISESHEQFF. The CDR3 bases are TGTGCCATCAGTGAGTCGCATGAGCAGTTCTTC.

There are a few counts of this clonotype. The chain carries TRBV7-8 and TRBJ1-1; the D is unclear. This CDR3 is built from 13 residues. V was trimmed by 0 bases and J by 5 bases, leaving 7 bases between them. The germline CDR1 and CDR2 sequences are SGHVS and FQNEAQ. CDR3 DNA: TGTGCCAGCAGCTTAGCGAAGAAGACTGAAGCTTTCTTT. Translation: CASSLAKKTEAFF. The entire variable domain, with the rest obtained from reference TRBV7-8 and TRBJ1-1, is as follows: GAGVSQSPRYKVAKRGQDVALRCDPISGHVSLFWYQQALGQGPEFLTYFQNEAQLDKSGLPSDRFFAERPEGSVSTLKIQRTQQEDSAVYLCASSLAKKTEAFFGQGTRLTVV.

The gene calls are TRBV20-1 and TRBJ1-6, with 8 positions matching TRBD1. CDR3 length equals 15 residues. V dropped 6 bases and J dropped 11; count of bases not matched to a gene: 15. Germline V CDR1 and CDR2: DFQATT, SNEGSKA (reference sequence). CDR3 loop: CSAPPEARGRAPLHF. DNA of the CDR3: TGCAGTGCCCCGCCAGAGGCCAGGGGGCGCGCACCCCTCCACTTT.

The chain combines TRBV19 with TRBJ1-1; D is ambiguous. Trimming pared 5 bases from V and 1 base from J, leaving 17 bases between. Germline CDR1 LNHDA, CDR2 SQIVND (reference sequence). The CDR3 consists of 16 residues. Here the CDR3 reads CASSARSWSTNTEAFF. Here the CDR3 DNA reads TGTGCCAGTAGTGCCCGTAGTTGGAGCACGAACACTGAAGCTTTCTTT.

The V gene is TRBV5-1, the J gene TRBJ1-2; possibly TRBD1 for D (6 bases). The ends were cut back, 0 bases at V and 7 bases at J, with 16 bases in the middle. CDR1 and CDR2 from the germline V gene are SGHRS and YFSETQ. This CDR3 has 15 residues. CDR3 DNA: TGCGCCAGCAGCTTGGCCGCGGGGGCTTCGGCTGGCTACACCTTC. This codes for CASSLAAGASAGYTF.

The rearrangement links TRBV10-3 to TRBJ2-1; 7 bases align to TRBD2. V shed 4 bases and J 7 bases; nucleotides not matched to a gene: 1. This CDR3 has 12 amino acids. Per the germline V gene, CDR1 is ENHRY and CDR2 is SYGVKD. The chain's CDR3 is CAISGGGNEQFF. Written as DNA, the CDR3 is TGTGCCATCAGTGGCGGGGGTAATGAGCAGTTCTTC.

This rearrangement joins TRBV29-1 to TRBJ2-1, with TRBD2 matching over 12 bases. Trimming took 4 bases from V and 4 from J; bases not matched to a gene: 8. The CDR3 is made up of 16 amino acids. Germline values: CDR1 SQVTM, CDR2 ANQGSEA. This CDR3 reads CSVGDLAGGRYNEQFF. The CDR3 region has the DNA TGCAGCGTTGGGGACCTAGCGGGAGGGAGATACAATGAGCAGTTCTTC.

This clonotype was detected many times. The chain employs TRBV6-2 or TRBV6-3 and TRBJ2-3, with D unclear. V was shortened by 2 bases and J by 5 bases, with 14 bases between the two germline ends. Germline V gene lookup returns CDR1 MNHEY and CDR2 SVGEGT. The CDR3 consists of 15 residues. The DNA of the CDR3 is TGTGCCAGCAGTTACGGATCGGAGTTCGGAGATACGCAGTATTTT. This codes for CASSYGSEFGDTQYF.

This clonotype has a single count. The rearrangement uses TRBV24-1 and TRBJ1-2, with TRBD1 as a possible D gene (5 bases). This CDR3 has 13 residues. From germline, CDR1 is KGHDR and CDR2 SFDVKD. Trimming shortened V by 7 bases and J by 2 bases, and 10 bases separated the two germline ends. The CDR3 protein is CATRNRKNYGYTF. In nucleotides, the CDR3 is TGTGCCACCAGGAACAGGAAAAACTATGGCTACACCTTC.

In DNA form, the CDR3 reads TGTGCCAGCAGTATAGCGGGAGGGGTGTACGAGCAGTACTTC. Amino acids: CASSIAGGVYEQYF. The V and J genes are TRBV27 and TRBJ2-7; 11 bases agree with TRBD2. The trim removed 5 bases at V and 4 bases at J, leaving 4 bases unmatched. Germline CDR1 MNHEY, CDR2 SMNVEV (reference sequence). This CDR3 spans 14 amino acids.

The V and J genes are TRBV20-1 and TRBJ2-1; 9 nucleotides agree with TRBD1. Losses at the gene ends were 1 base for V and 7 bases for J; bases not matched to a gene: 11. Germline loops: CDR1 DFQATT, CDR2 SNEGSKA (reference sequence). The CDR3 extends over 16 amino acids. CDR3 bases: TGCAGTGCTAGAGGCCGCAGGGGACAGGGTCGGAATGAGCAGTTCTTC. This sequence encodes CSARGRRGQGRNEQFF.

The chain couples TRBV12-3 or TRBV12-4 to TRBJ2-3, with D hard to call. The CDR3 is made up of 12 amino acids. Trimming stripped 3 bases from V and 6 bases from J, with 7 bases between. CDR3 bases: TGTGCCAGCAGTTTTGGGTACGATACGCAGTATTTT. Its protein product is CASSFGYDTQYF.

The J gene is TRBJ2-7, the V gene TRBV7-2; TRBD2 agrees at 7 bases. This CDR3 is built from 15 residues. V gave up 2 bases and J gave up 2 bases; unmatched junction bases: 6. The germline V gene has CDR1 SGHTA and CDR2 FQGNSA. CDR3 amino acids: CASSLSREPPYEQYF. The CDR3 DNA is TGTGCCAGCAGCTTATCGCGGGAGCCCCCCTACGAGCAGTACTTC.

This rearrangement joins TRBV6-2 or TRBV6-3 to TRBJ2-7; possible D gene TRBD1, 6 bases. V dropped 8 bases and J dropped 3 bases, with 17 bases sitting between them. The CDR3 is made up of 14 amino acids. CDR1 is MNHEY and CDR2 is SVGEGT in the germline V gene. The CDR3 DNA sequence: TGTGCCAGCCGCCCGTCCACAGGGTTCTACGAGCAGTACGTC. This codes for CASRPSTGFYEQYV.

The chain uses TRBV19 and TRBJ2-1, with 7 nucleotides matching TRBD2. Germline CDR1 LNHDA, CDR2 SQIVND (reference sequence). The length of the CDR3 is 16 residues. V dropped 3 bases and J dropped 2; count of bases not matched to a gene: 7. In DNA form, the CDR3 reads TGTGCCAGTAGTATGGGTAGCGGGTCGACCTACAATGAGCAGTTCTTC. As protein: CASSMGSGSTYNEQFF.

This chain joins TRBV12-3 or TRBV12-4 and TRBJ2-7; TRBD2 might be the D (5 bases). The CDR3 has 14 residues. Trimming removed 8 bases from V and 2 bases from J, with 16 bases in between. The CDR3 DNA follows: TGTGCCAGCTCAAGAGGGTGGGATGCCTACGAGCAGTACTTC. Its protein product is CASSRGWDAYEQYF.

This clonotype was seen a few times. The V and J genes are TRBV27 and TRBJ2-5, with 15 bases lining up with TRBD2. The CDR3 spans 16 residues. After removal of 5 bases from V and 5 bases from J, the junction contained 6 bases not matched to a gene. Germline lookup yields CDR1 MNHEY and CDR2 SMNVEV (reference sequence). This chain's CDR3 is CASSKGLAGGLETQYF. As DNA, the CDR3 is TGTGCCAGCAGTAAAGGACTAGCGGGAGGGTTGGAGACCCAGTACTTC.

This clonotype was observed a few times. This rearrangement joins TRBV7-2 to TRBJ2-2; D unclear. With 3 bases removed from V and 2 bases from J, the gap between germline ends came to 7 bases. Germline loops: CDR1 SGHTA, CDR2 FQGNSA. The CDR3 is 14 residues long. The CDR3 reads CASSLDGNTGELFF. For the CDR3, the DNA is TGTGCCAGCAGCTTGGACGGAAACACCGGGGAGCTGTTTTTT.

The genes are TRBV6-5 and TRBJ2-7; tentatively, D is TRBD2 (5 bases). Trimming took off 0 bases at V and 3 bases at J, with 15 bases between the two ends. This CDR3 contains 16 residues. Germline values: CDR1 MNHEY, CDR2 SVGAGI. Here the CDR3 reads CASSYSVAGHFYEQYF. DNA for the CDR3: TGTGCCAGCAGTTACTCCGTGGCGGGCCATTTCTACGAGCAGTACTTC.